One and the same sample provided the 11 T cell receptor beta chains below, sequenced in a study of shared clonotypes between healthy human individuals. Profiling relied on immunoSEQ multiplex PCR, and the TCRdb table lists in-frame clones only, not all of them. The repertoire consists of around 1.9 million clones, with 80% to 95% occurring once and the leading ten covering 1.5% to 2%. Positive CCR7 selection of CD45RO-negative cells yielded the naive CD8 cells, and terminally differentiated effector memory CD45RA+ cells were excluded. The sequenced sample consisted of naive CD8+ T cells from PBMCs. These receptors were taken from a man younger than 35 in good health. Some clones in this sample may be carry-over from other donors' samples.

The rearrangement links TRBV9 to TRBJ2-5, with D perhaps assigned TRBD1 or TRBD2 (6 bases each). Germline V gene lookup returns CDR1 SGDLS and CDR2 YYNGEE. V was pared by 4 bases and J by 4 bases, with 14 bases between. The CDR3 runs to 14 residues. Here the CDR3 reads CASSPRGRRETQYF. The DNA of the CDR3 is TGTGCCAGCAGCCCGAGGGGGAGGAGAGAGACCCAGTACTTC.

The CDR3 DNA reads as TGCGCCAGCAGCTTGAACGGCGGGTTGTCCTACAATGAGCAGTTCTTC. Translated, it gives CASSLNGGLSYNEQFF. J is TRBJ2-1 and V is TRBV5-1; tentatively, D is TRBD2 (5 bases). Trimming shortened V by 1 base and J by 1 base, and 12 bases separated the two germline ends. Looked up from germline, CDR1 is SGHRS and CDR2 is YFSETQ. The CDR3 extends over 16 amino acids. Using reference TRBV5-1 and TRBJ2-1 for the parts outside the CDR3, the full variable domain is KAGVTQTPRYLIKTRGQQVTLSCSPISGHRSVSWYQQTPGQGLQFLFEYFSETQRNKGNFPGRFSGRQFSNSRSEMNVSTLELGDSALYLCASSLNGGLSYNEQFFGPGTRLTVL.

This chain connects TRBV30 to TRBJ1-4, with 9 bases fitting TRBD1. V shed 5 bases and J 7 bases; nucleotides not matched to a gene: 11. Per the germline V gene, CDR1 is GTSNPN and CDR2 is SVGIG (reference sequence). The CDR3 runs 15 residues. CDR3 nucleotides: TGTGCCTGGCGGATGACGGGACAGGGAATTGAAAAACTGTTTTTT. This gives the protein CAWRMTGQGIEKLFF.

This clone was detected a few times. The CDR3 coding sequence is TGTGCCTGGAGAACTGGGGAAAAACTGTTTTTT. It encodes CAWRTGEKLFF. V and J are TRBV30 and TRBJ1-4; D is unclear. In germline, CDR1 is GTSNPN, CDR2 SVGIG (reference sequence). The CDR3 runs to 11 residues. V shed 3 bases and J shed 8 bases, with 7 bases lying between them.

Details on this clone: At the DNA level, this CDR3 is encoded by other sequences in the same sample as well. V and J are TRBV27 and TRBJ1-4; the match to TRBD1 covers 8 bases. After removal of 1 base from V and 7 bases from J, the junction contained 2 bases not matched to a gene. Germline V gene lookup returns CDR1 MNHEY and CDR2 SMNVEV (reference sequence). CDR3 length: 14 amino acids. CDR3 amino acids: CASSLLDRGEKLFF. DNA of the CDR3: TGTGCCAGCAGTTTATTAGACAGGGGTGAAAAACTGTTTTTT. The variable domain in full, completed from reference TRBV27 and TRBJ1-4, reads EAQVTQNPRYLITVTGKKLTVTCSQNMNHEYMSWYRQDPGLGLRQIYYSMNVEVTDKGDVPEGYKVSRKEKRNFPLILESPSPNQTSLYFCASSLLDRGEKLFFGSGTQLSVL.

V usage is TRBV6-4 and J usage is TRBJ1-5, with 7 bases matching TRBD1. Germline CDR1 and CDR2: MRHNA and SNTAGT. This CDR3 is 15 amino acids long. The junction had 9 bases not matched to a gene; V was cut back by 0 bases and J by 10 bases. In DNA, the CDR3 is TGTGCCAGCAGTGACTCCGATACAGGGGCCAGACCCCAGCATTTT. As protein: CASSDSDTGARPQHF.

This clone was recorded once. The chain couples TRBV27 to TRBJ2-3; 10 bases fit TRBD1. Germline V gene data show CDR1 as MNHEY and CDR2 as SMNVEV (reference sequence). The trim removed 6 bases at V and 4 bases at J, leaving 10 bases unmatched. There are 16 residues in the CDR3. The CDR3 nucleotides are TGTGCCAGCAGCCGACCCTGGGACAGGGGCCCAGATACGCAGTATTTT. Protein product: CASSRPWDRGPDTQYF.

The chain joins TRBV7-8 to TRBJ2-7; 8 nucleotides match TRBD1. The ends lost 5 bases at V and 6 bases at J; junction bases unmatched: 12. CDR1 is SGHVS, CDR2 FQNEAQ, per germline. The CDR3 spans 15 residues. For the CDR3, the DNA is TGTGCCAGCAGCACTCGGACAGGGCAGGCAGGCGAGCAGTACTTC. It translates to CASSTRTGQAGEQYF.

This chain's CDR3 is CASSSRTSMNEQFF. The CDR3 nucleotides read TGTGCCAGCAGCTCAAGGACTAGCATGAATGAGCAGTTCTTC. The rearrangement joins TRBV7-9 to TRBJ2-1; the match to TRBD2 covers 8 bases. The CDR3 has 14 residues. The junction had 6 bases not matched to a gene; V was cut back by 4 bases and J by 7 bases. Looked up from germline, CDR1 is SEHNR and CDR2 is FQNEAQ (reference sequence).

The count of this clone is one. The V gene is TRBV19, the J gene TRBJ2-7; 12 bases fit TRBD1. CDR1 LNHDA and CDR2 SQIVND come from the germline V gene (reference sequence). The V gene end was trimmed by 5 bases and the J gene end by 5 bases; junction bases not matched to a gene: 7. The CDR3 runs to 15 residues. In DNA, the CDR3 is TGTGCCAGTAGTCCCCGGGACAGGGGGCCCGACGAGCAGTACTTC. This codes for CASSPRDRGPDEQYF.

As concerns this clone: The sample has other DNA sequences that encode this CDR3 too. The chain combines TRBV7-6 with TRBJ2-7; D gene ambiguous. This CDR3 has 13 residues. V gave up 1 base and J gave up 2 bases, with 6 bases separating them. The germline CDR1 and CDR2 sequences are SGHVS and FNYEAQ. CDR3 sequence (DNA): TGTGCCAGCAGCTTAGGACGAGCCTACGAGCAGTACTTC. Amino acids: CASSLGRAYEQYF.